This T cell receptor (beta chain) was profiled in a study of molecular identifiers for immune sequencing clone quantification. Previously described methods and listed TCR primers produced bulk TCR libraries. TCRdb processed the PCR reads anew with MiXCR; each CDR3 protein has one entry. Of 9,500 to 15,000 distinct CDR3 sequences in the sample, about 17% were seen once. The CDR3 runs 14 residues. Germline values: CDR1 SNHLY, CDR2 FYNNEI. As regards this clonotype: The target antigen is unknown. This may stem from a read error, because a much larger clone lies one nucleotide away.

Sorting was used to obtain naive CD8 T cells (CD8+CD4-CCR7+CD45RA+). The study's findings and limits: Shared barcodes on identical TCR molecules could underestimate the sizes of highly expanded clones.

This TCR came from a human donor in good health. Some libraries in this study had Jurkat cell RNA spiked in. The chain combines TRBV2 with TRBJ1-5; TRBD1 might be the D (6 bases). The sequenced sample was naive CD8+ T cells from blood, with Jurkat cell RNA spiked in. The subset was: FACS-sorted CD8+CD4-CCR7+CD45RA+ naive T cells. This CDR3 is CASIEGQGYQPQHF. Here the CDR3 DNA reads TGTGCCAGCATTGAAGGGCAGGGGTATCAGCCCCAGCATTTT.